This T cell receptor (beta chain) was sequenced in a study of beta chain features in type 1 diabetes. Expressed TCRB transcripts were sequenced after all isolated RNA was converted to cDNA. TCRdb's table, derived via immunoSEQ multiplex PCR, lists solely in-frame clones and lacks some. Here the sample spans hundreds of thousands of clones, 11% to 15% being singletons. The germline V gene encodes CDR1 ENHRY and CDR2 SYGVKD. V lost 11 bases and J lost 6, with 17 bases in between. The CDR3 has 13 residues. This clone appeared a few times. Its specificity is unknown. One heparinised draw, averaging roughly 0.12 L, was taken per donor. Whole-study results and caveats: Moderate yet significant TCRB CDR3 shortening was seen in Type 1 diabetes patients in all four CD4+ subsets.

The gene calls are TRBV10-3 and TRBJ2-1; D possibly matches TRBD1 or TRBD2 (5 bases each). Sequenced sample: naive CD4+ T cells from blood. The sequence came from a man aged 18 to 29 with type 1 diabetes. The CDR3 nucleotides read TGTGCCGGAGGAAGCGTTGGGGGCAATGAGCAGTTCTTC. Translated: CAGGSVGGNEQFF.